The 32 T cell receptor beta chains in this list originate from one sample, sequenced in a study of PD-1 blockade in classical Hodgkin lymphoma. The method was immunoSEQ multiplex PCR; TCRdb's version includes in-frame clones alone and lacks a portion of them. In the table there are fewer than 100,000 clones, about 93% of which are singletons. The time point denotes: cycle 4 day 1 (C4D1), after five to seven weeks of nivolumab. Each and every patient relapsed after autologous stem cell transplantation, and patients got differing brentuximab vedotin exposure. The sample here was peripheral blood mononuclear cells (PBMCs), taken before the fourth cycle of nivolumab. The receptors were sampled from a human donor with classical Hodgkin lymphoma.

The rearrangement joins TRBV5-1 to TRBJ1-2; TRBD1 matches at 8 bases. The CDR3 is 13 residues long. The germline gives CDR1 SGHRS, CDR2 YFSETQ. V lost 4 bases to trimming and J lost 10 bases; unmatched junction nucleotides: 9. The DNA for the CDR3 is TGCGCCAGCAGCCCCGGGACAGGTTCAGCCTACACCTTC. It encodes CASSPGTGSAYTF.

The rearrangement uses TRBV19 and TRBJ2-7, with TRBD2 matching 12 bases. CDR1 is LNHDA, CDR2 SQIVND, per germline (reference sequence). The CDR3 runs to 16 residues. V shed 4 bases, J shed 6 bases, and the junction held 10 bases outside the gene matches. The CDR3 bases are TGTGCCAGTAGTACCCTTCGACTAGCGGGAGTGAGCGAGCAGTACTTC. Amino acid sequence: CASSTLRLAGVSEQYF.

The chain joins TRBV28 to TRBJ2-7; a weak D match, TRBD2 (6 bases). The CDR3 has 16 residues. Germline V CDR1 and CDR2: MDHEN, SYDVKM. V lost 3 bases and J 0 bases, leaving 15 bases between the germline ends. CDR3 sequence reads: CASSFGVAVHSYEQYF. The CDR3 DNA sequence: TGTGCCAGCAGTTTCGGCGTAGCGGTTCACTCCTACGAGCAGTACTTC. The full variable domain, completed using reference TRBV28 and TRBJ2-7, is DVKVTQSSRYLVKRTGEKVFLECVQDMDHENMFWYRQDPGLGLRLIYFSYDVKMKEKGDIPEGYSVSREKKERFSLILESASTNQTSMYLCASSFGVAVHSYEQYFGPGTRLTVT.

The DNA of the CDR3 is TGTGCCAGCGCGAACGACAGGACCTATGGCTACACCTTC. This encodes CASANDRTYGYTF. This chain joins TRBV6-5 and TRBJ1-2, with D possibly being TRBD1 (6 bases). The V and J ends lost 8 bases and 4 bases respectively, with 14 bases between them. Germline V gene sequence: CDR1 MNHEY, CDR2 SVGAGI. CDR3 length equals 13 residues.

The J gene is TRBJ1-5, the V gene TRBV27, with TRBD1 matching 7 bases. CDR1 is MNHEY, CDR2 SMNVEV, per germline (reference sequence). The ends lost 6 bases at V and 3 bases at J; junction bases unmatched: 8. The CDR3 consists of 15 residues. Here the CDR3 DNA reads TGTGCCAGCAGGCGACAGGGAGCCTCCAATCAGCCCCAGCATTTT. Residues: CASRRQGASNQPQHF.

V is TRBV5-6 and J is TRBJ2-7; 11 bases agree with TRBD2. Germline V gene lookup returns CDR1 SGHDT and CDR2 YYEEEE. The V segment lost 1 base and the J segment 5 bases; nucleotides outside the gene matches: 5. The CDR3 has 15 residues. The CDR3 here is CASSLTSGSIHEQYF. CDR3 DNA sequence: TGTGCCAGCAGCTTGACTAGCGGGAGCATACACGAGCAGTACTTC.

The count of this clone is one. The rearrangement joins TRBV5-4 to TRBJ2-3; D may be TRBD1 (6 bases). The germline V gene has CDR1 SGHNT and CDR2 YYREEE (reference sequence). This CDR3 region has 13 residues. V shed 6 bases and J shed 2 bases, with 10 bases lying between them. CDR3: CASIDRLTDTQYF. Written as DNA, the CDR3 is TGTGCCAGCATCGACAGGCTCACAGATACGCAGTATTTT.

The genes are TRBV7-9 and TRBJ2-1, with 10 nucleotides matching TRBD2. The germline gives CDR1 SEHNR, CDR2 FQNEAQ (reference sequence). CDR3 size: 17 residues. The V segment lost 1 base and the J segment 0 bases; nucleotides outside the gene matches: 3. In nucleotides, the CDR3 is TGTGCCAGCAGCTTAGATCCTAGCGGGAGCTCCTACAATGAGCAGTTCTTC. This codes for CASSLDPSGSSYNEQFF.

This clone was counted between two and nine times. The chain is built from TRBV2 and TRBJ2-7; 7 positions agree with TRBD2. This CDR3 contains 13 residues. CDR1 and CDR2 from the germline V gene are SNHLY and FYNNEI. The ends lost 7 bases at V and 3 bases at J; junction bases unmatched: 6. CDR3 in amino acids: CASNLRESYEQYF. CDR3 DNA: TGTGCCAGCAACTTGCGGGAGAGCTACGAGCAGTACTTC.

The rearrangement joins TRBV11-2 to TRBJ2-7; D gene uncertain. Trimming pared 0 bases from V and 2 bases from J, leaving 5 bases between. The CDR3 consists of 13 residues. From germline, CDR1 is SGHAT and CDR2 FQNNGV. CDR3 bases: TGTGCCAGCAGCTTAGAATTTACCTACGAGCAGTACTTC. It translates to CASSLEFTYEQYF. Full variable domain (outside the CDR3, taken from reference TRBV11-2 and TRBJ2-7): EAGVAQSPRYKIIEKRQSVAFWCNPISGHATLYWYQQILGQGPKLLIQFQNNGVVDDSQLPKDRFSAERLKGVDSTLKIQPAKLEDSAVYLCASSLEFTYEQYFGPGTRLTVT.

The chain is built from TRBV2 and TRBJ2-4, with D uncertain. CDR3 length: 12 residues. Trimming stripped 10 bases from V and 4 bases from J, with 11 bases between. Germline loops: CDR1 SNHLY, CDR2 FYNNEI. The CDR3 bases are TGTGCCACCTATCCCGGGAAAAACATTCAGTACTTC. It yields the protein CATYPGKNIQYF.

The table lists this clone with a count of one. The genes are TRBV5-1 and TRBJ2-5; TRBD1 agrees at 9 bases. There are 18 residues in the CDR3. Germline CDR1 reads SGHRS; CDR2 reads YFSETQ. The V gene end was trimmed by 0 bases and the J gene end by 4 bases; junction bases not matched to a gene: 13. CDR3: CASSLDRRDRDPRETQYF. As DNA, the CDR3 is TGCGCCAGCAGCTTGGATCGCCGGGACAGGGACCCTCGAGAGACCCAGTACTTC.

The genes are TRBV5-1 and TRBJ2-7; possibly TRBD2 for D (5 bases). This CDR3 is 15 amino acids long. The V gene lost 3 bases and the J gene lost 4 bases, with 17 bases spanning the gap. In germline, CDR1 is SGHRS, CDR2 YFSETQ. CDR3 coding DNA: TGCGCCAGCAGCTCGATACCGGAGCGGACTTACGAGCAGTACTTC. Its protein product is CASSSIPERTYEQYF.

The chain joins TRBV30 to TRBJ1-5; TRBD1 might be the D (6 bases). Trimming left V 2 bases short and J 15 bases short, with 14 bases between. CDR1 and CDR2 (germline): GTSNPN, SVGIG (reference sequence). This CDR3 has 11 residues. The DNA for the CDR3 is TGTGCCTGGAGTATGGGGGGGCCTCTGCATTTT. Its translation is CAWSMGGPLHF.

The V and J genes are TRBV7-9 and TRBJ2-1; perhaps TRBD1 as D (6 bases). CDR1 is SEHNR, CDR2 FQNEAQ, per germline (reference sequence). Trimming shortened V by 3 bases and J by 7 bases, and 28 bases separated the two germline ends. The CDR3 covers 19 residues. In DNA form, the CDR3 reads TGTGCCAGCAGCTTGAAAGGGATCCGGACAGCCGGTAAACGGAATGAGCAGTTCTTC. It translates to CASSLKGIRTAGKRNEQFF.

The chain has TRBV25-1 and TRBJ2-1, with TRBD2 matching 7 bases. The CDR3 spans 16 residues. Trimming took 6 bases from V and 8 from J; bases not matched to a gene: 16. Germline CDR1 and CDR2: MGHDK and SYGVNS. The CDR3, as DNA: TGTGCCAGCAGCGTTGCTTCTAGCGGTGGATGGGATGAGCAGTTCTTC. It encodes CASSVASSGGWDEQFF.

V and J are TRBV6-1 and TRBJ1-1; D is uncertain. CDR1 MNHNS and CDR2 SASEGT come from the germline V gene. This CDR3 has 13 residues. V was cut by 4 bases and J by 1 base, with 7 bases left in between. CDR3 sequence reads: CASSVGKNTEAFF. The CDR3 nucleotides read TGTGCCAGCAGTGTCGGGAAGAACACTGAAGCTTTCTTT.

This sequence joins TRBV7-9 and TRBJ1-1, with D possibly being TRBD1 (6 bases). With 5 bases removed from V and 3 bases from J, the gap between germline ends came to 16 bases. This CDR3 is 15 amino acids long. The germline V gene has CDR1 SEHNR and CDR2 FQNEAQ (reference sequence). CDR3 sequence (DNA): TGTGCCAGCAGCCCCGCCGGGACACTAGACACTGAAGCTTTCTTT. It is translated as CASSPAGTLDTEAFF.

CDR3: CASSFQSQETQYF. The CDR3 bases are TGTGCCAGCAGCTTTCAGTCCCAAGAGACCCAGTACTTC. V gene TRBV5-4 combines with J gene TRBJ2-5; D is unclear. V was trimmed by 2 bases and J by 1 base, leaving 6 bases between them. The CDR3 extends over 13 amino acids. Germline CDR1 SGHNT, CDR2 YYREEE (reference sequence).

The chain joins TRBV15 to TRBJ2-4, with unresolved D. V gave up 0 bases and J gave up 9 bases, with 15 bases separating them. Germline V gives CDR1 LNHNV, CDR2 YYDKDF (reference sequence). The CDR3 is made up of 15 amino acids. As DNA, the CDR3 is TGTGCCACCAGCAGAGATCGAGGTAGCATCGTCATTCAGTACTTC. Protein sequence: CATSRDRGSIVIQYF.

The V call is TRBV18, the J call TRBJ1-1; no definite D call. The CDR3 totals 17 residues. The germline V gene encodes CDR1 KGHSH and CDR2 LQKENI. With 0 bases removed from V and 1 base from J, the gap between germline ends came to 15 bases. CDR3 residues: CASSPPGEEVGNTEAFF. In nucleotides, the CDR3 is TGTGCCAGCTCACCACCGGGTGAGGAGGTGGGGAACACTGAAGCTTTCTTT.

V is TRBV30 and J is TRBJ1-2; maybe TRBD1 (6 bases). Germline loops: CDR1 GTSNPN, CDR2 SVGIG (reference sequence). This CDR3 contains 13 residues. Trimming pared 4 bases from V and 3 bases from J, leaving 12 bases between. The CDR3 DNA is TGTGCCTGGACTGGCAGGGGAGACTATGGCTACACCTTC. It translates to CAWTGRGDYGYTF.

This CDR3 is CASSKTGGTTDTQYF. CDR3 nucleotide sequence: TGTGCCAGCAGCAAAACGGGAGGCACCACAGATACGCAGTATTTT. The V call is TRBV7-3, the J call TRBJ2-3; 7 bases match TRBD2. The germline V gene encodes CDR1 SGHTA and CDR2 FQGTGA. The CDR3 runs to 15 residues. The V segment lost 5 bases and the J segment 2 bases; nucleotides outside the gene matches: 7. Drawing the rest from reference TRBV7-3 and TRBJ2-3, the complete variable domain is GAGVSQTPSNKVTEKGKYVELRCDPISGHTALYWYRQSLGQGPEFLIYFQGTGAADDSGLPNDRFFAVRPEGSVSTLKIQRTERGDSAVYLCASSKTGGTTDTQYFGPGTRLTVL.

The V and J genes are TRBV9 and TRBJ2-7; 10 bases are a match to TRBD1. Trimming at V came to 0 bases and at J to 5 bases, leaving 5 bases not matched to a gene. Germline V lookup: CDR1 SGDLS, CDR2 YYNGEE. CDR3 length: 15 amino acids. CDR3 amino acids: CASSVVTGGLDEQYF. CDR3 nucleotide sequence: TGTGCCAGCAGCGTAGTGACAGGGGGCCTAGACGAGCAGTACTTC.

This clone has just one count. The chain employs TRBV29-1 and TRBJ2-3; D uncertain. V was shortened by 7 bases and J by 4 bases, with 9 bases between the two germline ends. The CDR3 length is 11 residues. The germline gives CDR1 SQVTM, CDR2 ANQGSEA. CDR3 in DNA: TGCAGCGAAACAATGGCAGATACGCAGTATTTT. It encodes CSETMADTQYF.

The sample holds one count of this clone. The chain carries TRBV29-1 and TRBJ2-7; the D call may be TRBD1 or TRBD2 (6 bases each). The germline CDR1 and CDR2 sequences are SQVTM and ANQGSEA. The CDR3 contains 13 residues. V was shortened by 6 bases and J by 3 bases, with 15 bases between the two germline ends. For the CDR3, the DNA is TGCAGCGTAACAGGGTCGGGGGACTACGAGCAGTACTTC. Its protein is CSVTGSGDYEQYF.

The genes are TRBV5-6 and TRBJ2-1, with 8 bases lining up with TRBD2. The CDR3 extends over 17 amino acids. The V segment lost 4 bases and the J segment 9 bases; nucleotides outside the gene matches: 18. From germline, CDR1 is SGHDT and CDR2 YYEEEE. CDR3 amino acids: CASSDLRGGGKLGEQFF. The CDR3 nucleotides are TGTGCCAGCAGCGACCTTCGGGGGGGCGGGAAGCTCGGTGAGCAGTTCTTC.

The chain uses TRBV27 and TRBJ2-3; D remains ambiguous. V was shortened by 2 bases and J by 6 bases, with 9 bases between the two germline ends. The germline V gene encodes CDR1 MNHEY and CDR2 SMNVEV (reference sequence). This CDR3 contains 13 residues. CDR3 loop: CASSLGLPDTQYF. The CDR3 nucleotides read TGTGCCAGCAGTTTAGGGCTCCCGGATACGCAGTATTTT.

This sequence joins TRBV15 and TRBJ1-5, with no clear D. The CDR3 loop spans 14 amino acids. V was clipped by 5 bases and J by 2 bases, with 10 bases between them. CDR1 is LNHNV and CDR2 is YYDKDF in the germline V gene (reference sequence). CDR3 protein: CATSSGKGNQPQHF. The CDR3 DNA reads as TGTGCCACCAGCTCCGGTAAGGGCAATCAGCCCCAGCATTTT.

The chain has TRBV27 and TRBJ1-2; 7 nucleotides match TRBD1. Germline assignment: CDR1 MNHEY and CDR2 SMNVEV (reference sequence). Trimming at V came to 2 bases and at J to 2 bases, leaving 2 bases not matched to a gene. The CDR3 is 14 residues long. For the CDR3, the DNA is TGTGCCAGCAGTTTAGCAGGGGGGAACTATGGCTACACCTTC. This codes for CASSLAGGNYGYTF.

V is TRBV6-1 and J is TRBJ1-1, with D possibly matching TRBD1 (6 bases). Germline CDR1 reads MNHNS; CDR2 reads SASEGT. The V end lost 2 bases, the J end lost 1 base, and 11 bases lay between the germline ends. This CDR3 comprises 15 residues. The CDR3 bases are TGTGCCAGCAGTGAACAGGGGCAGGGGAACACTGAAGCTTTCTTT. Its protein is CASSEQGQGNTEAFF.

This chain connects TRBV11-1 to TRBJ1-2; weak D call: TRBD1 (6 bases). The length of the CDR3 is 13 residues. The V gene lost 1 base and the J gene lost 8 bases, with 11 bases spanning the gap. In germline, CDR1 is SGHAT, CDR2 FQDESV (reference sequence). The CDR3 loop is CASSLGQGIGYTF. As DNA, the CDR3 is TGTGCCAGCAGCTTAGGGCAGGGGATCGGCTACACCTTC.